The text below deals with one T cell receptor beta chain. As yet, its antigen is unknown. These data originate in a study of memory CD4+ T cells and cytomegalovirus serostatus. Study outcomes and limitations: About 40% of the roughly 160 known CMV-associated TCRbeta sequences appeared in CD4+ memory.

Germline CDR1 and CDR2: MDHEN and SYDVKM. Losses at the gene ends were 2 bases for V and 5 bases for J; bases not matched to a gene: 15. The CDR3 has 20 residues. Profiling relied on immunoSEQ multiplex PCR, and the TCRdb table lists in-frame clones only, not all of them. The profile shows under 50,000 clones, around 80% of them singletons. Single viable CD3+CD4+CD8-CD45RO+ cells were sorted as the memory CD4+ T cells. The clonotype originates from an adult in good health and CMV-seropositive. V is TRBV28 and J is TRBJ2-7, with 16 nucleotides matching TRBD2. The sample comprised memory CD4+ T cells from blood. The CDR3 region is CASSLPGTGTSGRGRNEQYF. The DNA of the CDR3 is TGTGCCAGCAGTTTACCAGGAACCGGGACTAGCGGGAGGGGGCGGAACGAGCAGTACTTC.